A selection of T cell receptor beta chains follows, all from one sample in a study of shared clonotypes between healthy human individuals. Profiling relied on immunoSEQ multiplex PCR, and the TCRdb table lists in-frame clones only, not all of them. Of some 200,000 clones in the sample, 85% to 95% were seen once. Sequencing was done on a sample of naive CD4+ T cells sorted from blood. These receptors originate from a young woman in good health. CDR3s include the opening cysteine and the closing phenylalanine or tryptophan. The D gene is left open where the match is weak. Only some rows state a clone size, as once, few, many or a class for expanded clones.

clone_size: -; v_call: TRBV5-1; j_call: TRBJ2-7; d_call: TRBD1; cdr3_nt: TGCGCCAGCAGCGTGGACAGGGGCTACGAGCAGTACTTC; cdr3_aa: CASSVDRGYEQYF
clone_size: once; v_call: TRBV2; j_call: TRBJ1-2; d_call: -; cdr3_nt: TGTGCCAGCAGATTGGTTTTGGGGGGGGCCTCTGGCTACACCTTC; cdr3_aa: CASRLVLGGASGYTF
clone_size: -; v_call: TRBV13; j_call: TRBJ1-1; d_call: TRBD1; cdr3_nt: TGTGCCAGCAGCCCGAACAGGGGGTTAAAGGGGAACACTGAAGCTTTCTTT; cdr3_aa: CASSPNRGLKGNTEAFF
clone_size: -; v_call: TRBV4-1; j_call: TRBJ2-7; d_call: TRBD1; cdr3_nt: TGCGCCAGCAGCACAACCGGGACAGGGTTGAGGGAGCAGTACTTC; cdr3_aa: CASSTTGTGLREQYF
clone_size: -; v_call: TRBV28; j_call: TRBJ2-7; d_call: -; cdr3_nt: TGTGCCAGCAGTTCCCCCAGGCTATACGAGCAGTACTTC; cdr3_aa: CASSSPRLYEQYF
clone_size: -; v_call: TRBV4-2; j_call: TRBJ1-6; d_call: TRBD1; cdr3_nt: TGTGCCAGCAGCCAAGCGGACCAGGGGGCCTCCTATAATTCACCCCTCCACTTT; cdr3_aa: CASSQADQGASYNSPLHF
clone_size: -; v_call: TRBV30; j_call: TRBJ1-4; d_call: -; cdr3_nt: TGTGCCTGGGGAGAGGGAAAACTGTTTTTT; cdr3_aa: CAWGEGKLFF
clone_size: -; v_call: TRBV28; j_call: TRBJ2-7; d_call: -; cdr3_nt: TGTGCCAGCAGCCTACAAGGACCCCCCTACGAGCAGTACTTC; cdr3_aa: CASSLQGPPYEQYF
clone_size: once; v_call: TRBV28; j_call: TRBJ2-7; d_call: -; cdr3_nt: TGTGCCAGCAACTCTTACCGGAGGGCCGGCGAGCAGTACTTC; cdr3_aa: CASNSYRRAGEQYF
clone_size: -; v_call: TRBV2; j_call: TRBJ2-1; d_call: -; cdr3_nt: TGTGCCAGCGGTAATCCTAGCGCGAGCTCCTACAGTGAGCAGTTCTTC; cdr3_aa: CASGNPSASSYSEQFF
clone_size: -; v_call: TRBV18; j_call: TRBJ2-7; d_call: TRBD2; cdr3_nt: TGTGCCAGCTCGCAACGACTAGCGGGGTACTACGAGCAGTACTTC; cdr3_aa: CASSQRLAGYYEQYF
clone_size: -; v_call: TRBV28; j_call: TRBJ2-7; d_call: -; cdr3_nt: TGTGCCAGCAGTTCACCAGCGCCTTACGAGCAGTACTTC; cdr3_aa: CASSSPAPYEQYF
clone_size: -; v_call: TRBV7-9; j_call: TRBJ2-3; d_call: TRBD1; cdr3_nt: TGTGCCAGCAGCTCCGGGACAGGGGTCACAGATACGCAGTATTTT; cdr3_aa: CASSSGTGVTDTQYF
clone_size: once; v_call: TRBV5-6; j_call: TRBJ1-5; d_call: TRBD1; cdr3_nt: TGTGCCAGCAGCCAGCTCGACAGGGGAGACAATCAGCCCCAGCATTTT; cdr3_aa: CASSQLDRGDNQPQHF
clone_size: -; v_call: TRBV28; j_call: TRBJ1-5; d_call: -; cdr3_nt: TGTGCCAGCAGGGGGGCTAGCAATCAGCCCCAGCATTTT; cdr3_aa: CASRGASNQPQHF
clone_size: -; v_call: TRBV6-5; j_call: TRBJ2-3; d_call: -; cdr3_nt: TGTGCCAGCAGTTACTCCGGCGGAGATACGCAGTATTTT; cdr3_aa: CASSYSGGDTQYF
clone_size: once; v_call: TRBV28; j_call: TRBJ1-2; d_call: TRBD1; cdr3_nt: TGTGCCAGCACCGATCTGGCAGGGGGGTATGGCTACACCTTC; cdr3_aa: CASTDLAGGYGYTF
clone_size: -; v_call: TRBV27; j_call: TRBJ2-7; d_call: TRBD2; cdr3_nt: TGTGCCAGCTCCCCCGGGACTAGCTTATACGAGCAGTACTTC; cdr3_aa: CASSPGTSLYEQYF
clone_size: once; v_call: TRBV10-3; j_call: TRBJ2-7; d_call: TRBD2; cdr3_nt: TGTGCCATCGGGTCAACTAGCGGAACCTACGAGCAGTACTTC; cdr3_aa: CAIGSTSGTYEQYF
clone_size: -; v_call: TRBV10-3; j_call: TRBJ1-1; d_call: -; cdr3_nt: TGTGCCATCAGTGAGGTAGTCAGGATGAACACTGAAGCTTTCTTT; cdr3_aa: CAISEVVRMNTEAFF
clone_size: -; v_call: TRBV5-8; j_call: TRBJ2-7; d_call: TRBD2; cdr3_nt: TGTGCCAGCAGCCCGGCTAGGCGGGAGGGCCGTTATGAGCAGTACTTC; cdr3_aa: CASSPARREGRYEQYF
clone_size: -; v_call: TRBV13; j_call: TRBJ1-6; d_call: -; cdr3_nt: TGTGCCAGCAGCTTAGCCCCTATGGGTTCACCCCTCCACTTT; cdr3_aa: CASSLAPMGSPLHF
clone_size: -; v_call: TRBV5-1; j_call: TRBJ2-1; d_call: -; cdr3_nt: TGCGCCAGCAGCTTGTATCGAGCGGCTAATGAGCAGTTCTTC; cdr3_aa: CASSLYRAANEQFF
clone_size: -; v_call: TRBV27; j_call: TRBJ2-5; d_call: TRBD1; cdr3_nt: TGTGCCAGCAGGGCAGGGGGCATAGGGGAGACCCAGTACTTC; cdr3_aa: CASRAGGIGETQYF